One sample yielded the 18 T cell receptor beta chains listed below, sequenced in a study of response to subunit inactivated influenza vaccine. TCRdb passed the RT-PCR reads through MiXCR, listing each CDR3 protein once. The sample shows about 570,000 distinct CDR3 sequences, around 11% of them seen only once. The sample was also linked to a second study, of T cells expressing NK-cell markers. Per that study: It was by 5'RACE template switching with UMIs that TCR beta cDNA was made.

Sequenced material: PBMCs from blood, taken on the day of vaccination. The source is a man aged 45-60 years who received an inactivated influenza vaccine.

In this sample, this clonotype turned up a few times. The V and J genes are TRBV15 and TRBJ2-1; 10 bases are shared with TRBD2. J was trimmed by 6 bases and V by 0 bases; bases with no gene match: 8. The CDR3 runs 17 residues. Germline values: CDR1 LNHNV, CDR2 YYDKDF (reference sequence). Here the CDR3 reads CATSRDLGSGRTNEQFF. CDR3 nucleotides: TGTGCCACCAGCAGAGATCTGGGTAGCGGGAGGACCAATGAGCAGTTCTTC.

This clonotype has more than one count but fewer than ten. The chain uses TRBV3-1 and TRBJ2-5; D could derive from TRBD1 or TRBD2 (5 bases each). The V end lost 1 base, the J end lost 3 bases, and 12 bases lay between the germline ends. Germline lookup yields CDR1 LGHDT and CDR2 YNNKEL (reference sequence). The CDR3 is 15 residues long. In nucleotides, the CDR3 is TGTGCCAGCAGCCAAGGCTGGGACGGCGAAGAGACCCAGTACTTC. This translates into CASSQGWDGEETQYF.

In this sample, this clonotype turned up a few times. The CDR3 protein is CSVLEFQETQYF. Here the CDR3 DNA reads TGCAGCGTTCTGGAGTTCCAAGAGACCCAGTACTTC. This chain connects TRBV29-1 to TRBJ2-5; no firm D call. Germline lookup yields CDR1 SQVTM and CDR2 ANQGSEA. This CDR3 spans 12 amino acids. The ends were cut back, 5 bases at V and 1 base at J, with 8 bases in the middle.

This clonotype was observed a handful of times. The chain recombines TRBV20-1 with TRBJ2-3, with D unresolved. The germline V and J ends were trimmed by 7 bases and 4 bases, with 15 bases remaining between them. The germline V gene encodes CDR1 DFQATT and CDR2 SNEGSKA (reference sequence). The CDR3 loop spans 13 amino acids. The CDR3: CSVQDQAPDTQYF. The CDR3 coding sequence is TGCAGTGTCCAGGACCAAGCCCCAGATACGCAGTATTTT.

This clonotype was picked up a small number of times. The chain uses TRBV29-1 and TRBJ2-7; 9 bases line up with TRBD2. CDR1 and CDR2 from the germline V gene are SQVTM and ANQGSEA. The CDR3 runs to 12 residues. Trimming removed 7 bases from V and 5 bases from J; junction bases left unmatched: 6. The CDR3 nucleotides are TGCAGCGGTAGCGGGGGCAACCACGAGCAGTACTTC. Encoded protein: CSGSGGNHEQYF.

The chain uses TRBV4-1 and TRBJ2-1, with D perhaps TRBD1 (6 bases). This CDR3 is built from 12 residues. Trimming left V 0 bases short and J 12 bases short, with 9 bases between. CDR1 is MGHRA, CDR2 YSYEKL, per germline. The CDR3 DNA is TGCGCCAGCAGCCAAGATCTACAGGGGCAGTTCTTC. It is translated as CASSQDLQGQFF.

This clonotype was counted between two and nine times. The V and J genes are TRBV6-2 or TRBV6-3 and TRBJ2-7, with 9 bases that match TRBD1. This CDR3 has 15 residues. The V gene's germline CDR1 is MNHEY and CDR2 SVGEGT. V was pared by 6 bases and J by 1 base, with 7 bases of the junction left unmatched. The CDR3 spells CASRNPGTGSYEQYF. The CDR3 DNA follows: TGTGCCAGCAGAAACCCCGGGACAGGGTCCTACGAGCAGTACTTC.

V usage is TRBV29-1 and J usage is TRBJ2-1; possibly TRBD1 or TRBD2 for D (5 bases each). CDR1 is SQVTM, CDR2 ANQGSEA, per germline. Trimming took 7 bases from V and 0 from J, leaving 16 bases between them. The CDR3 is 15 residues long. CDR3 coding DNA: TGCAGCGCCCGGGACCCCCTGAGCTCCTACAATGAGCAGTTCTTC. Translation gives CSARDPLSSYNEQFF.

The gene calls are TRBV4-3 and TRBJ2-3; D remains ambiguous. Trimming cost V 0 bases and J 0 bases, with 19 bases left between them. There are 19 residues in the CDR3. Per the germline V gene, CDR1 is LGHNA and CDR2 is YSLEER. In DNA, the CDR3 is TGCGCCAGCAGCCAAGATTTGATTTCGGCCTTCCCTAGCACAGATACGCAGTATTTT. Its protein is CASSQDLISAFPSTDTQYF.

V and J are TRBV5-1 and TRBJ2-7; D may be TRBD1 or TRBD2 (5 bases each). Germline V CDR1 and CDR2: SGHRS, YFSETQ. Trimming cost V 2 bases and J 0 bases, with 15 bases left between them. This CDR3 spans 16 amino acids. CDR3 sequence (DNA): TGCGCCAGCAGCTTTACCGGGACGGTGAGCTCCTACGAGCAGTACTTC. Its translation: CASSFTGTVSSYEQYF. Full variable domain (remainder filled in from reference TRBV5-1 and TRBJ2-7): KAGVTQTPRYLIKTRGQQVTLSCSPISGHRSVSWYQQTPGQGLQFLFEYFSETQRNKGNFPGRFSGRQFSNSRSEMNVSTLELGDSALYLCASSFTGTVSSYEQYFGPGTRLTVT.

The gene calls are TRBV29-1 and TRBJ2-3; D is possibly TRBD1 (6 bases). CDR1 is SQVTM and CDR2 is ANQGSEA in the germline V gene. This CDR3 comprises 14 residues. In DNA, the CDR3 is TGCACCGTCCTGGGCAGGGGTAGCACAGATACGCAGTATTTT. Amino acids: CTVLGRGSTDTQYF.

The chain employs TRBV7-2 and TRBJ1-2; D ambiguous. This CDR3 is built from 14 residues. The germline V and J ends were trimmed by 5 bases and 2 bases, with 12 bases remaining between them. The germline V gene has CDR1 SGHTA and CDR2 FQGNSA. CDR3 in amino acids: CASSPPGQNYGYTF. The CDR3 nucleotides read TGTGCCAGCAGCCCGCCCGGGCAGAACTATGGCTACACCTTC.

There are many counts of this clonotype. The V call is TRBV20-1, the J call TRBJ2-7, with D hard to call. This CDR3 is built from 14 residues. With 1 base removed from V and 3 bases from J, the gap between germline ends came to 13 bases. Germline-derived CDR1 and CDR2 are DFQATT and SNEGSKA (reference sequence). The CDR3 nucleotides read TGCAGTGCTAGAGCACCCACTACTCTCTACGAGCAGTACTTC. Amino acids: CSARAPTTLYEQYF.

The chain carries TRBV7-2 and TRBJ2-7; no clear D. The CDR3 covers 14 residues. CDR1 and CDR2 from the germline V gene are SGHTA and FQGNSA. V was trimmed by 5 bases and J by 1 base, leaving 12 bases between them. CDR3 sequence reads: CASSNPGRSYEQYF. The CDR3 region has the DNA TGTGCCAGCAGCAACCCGGGCAGATCCTACGAGCAGTACTTC.

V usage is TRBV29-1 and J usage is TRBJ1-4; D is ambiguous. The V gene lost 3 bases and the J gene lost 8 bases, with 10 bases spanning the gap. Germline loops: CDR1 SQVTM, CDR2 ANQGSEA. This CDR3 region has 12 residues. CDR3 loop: CSVDSGREKLFF. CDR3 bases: TGCAGCGTTGATTCCGGGAGGGAAAAACTGTTTTTT.

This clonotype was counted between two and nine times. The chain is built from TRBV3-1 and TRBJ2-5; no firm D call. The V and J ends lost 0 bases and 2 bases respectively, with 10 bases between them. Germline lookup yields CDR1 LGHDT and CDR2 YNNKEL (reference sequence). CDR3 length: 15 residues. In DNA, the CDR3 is TGTGCCAGCAGCCAAGATTATTTAGAGCAAGAGACCCAGTACTTC. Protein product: CASSQDYLEQETQYF.

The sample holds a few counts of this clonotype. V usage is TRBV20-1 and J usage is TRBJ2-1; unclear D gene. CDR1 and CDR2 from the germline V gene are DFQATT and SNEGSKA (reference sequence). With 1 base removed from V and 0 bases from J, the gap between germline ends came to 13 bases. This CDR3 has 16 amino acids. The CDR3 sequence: CSARVRDVASYNEQFF. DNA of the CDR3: TGCAGTGCTAGAGTCCGCGATGTAGCCTCCTACAATGAGCAGTTCTTC.

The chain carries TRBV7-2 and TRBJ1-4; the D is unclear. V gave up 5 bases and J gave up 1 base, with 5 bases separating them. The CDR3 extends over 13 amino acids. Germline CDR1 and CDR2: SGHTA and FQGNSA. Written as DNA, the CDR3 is TGTGCCAGCAGCGCTCGAACTAATGAAAAACTGTTTTTT. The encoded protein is CASSARTNEKLFF.